A single sample is the source of the 11 T cell receptor beta chains below, sequenced in a study of blood T cells in healthy people across ages. Together with a sample-barcoded 5' primer, a J-beta primer mix was included in a second PCR lasting roughly 6 to 12 cycles. TCRdb re-derived calls from the 5' RACE reads in MiXCR, one entry per CDR3 protein. Among 1.5 million to 2 million distinct CDR3 sequences, about 49% were seen once, and the ten largest hold more than 2%. The sample comprised blood. These receptors all come from a woman in her 40s in good health.

CDR3 DNA: TGTGCCAGCAGGTCGTACGTAGGGCCAGATAATTCACCCCTCCACTTT. Protein sequence: CASRSYVGPDNSPLHF. The V gene is TRBV27, the J gene TRBJ1-6; D is unresolved. This CDR3 is built from 16 residues. The germline gives CDR1 MNHEY, CDR2 SMNVEV (reference sequence). V lost 6 bases, J lost 5 bases, and 17 bases lay in between.

This clonotype was recorded once. The chain links TRBV6-6 to TRBJ2-1; D gene uncertain. There are 16 residues in the CDR3. The germline V and J ends were trimmed by 0 bases and 2 bases, with 11 bases remaining between them. The germline gives CDR1 MNHNY, CDR2 SVGAGI (reference sequence). The CDR3: CASSYSWGGTYNEQFF. CDR3 nucleotide sequence: TGTGCCAGCAGTTACTCCTGGGGTGGAACCTACAATGAGCAGTTCTTC.

This clonotype has a handful of counts. The J gene is TRBJ1-2, the V gene TRBV14, with 7 positions matching TRBD1. Germline CDR1 and CDR2: SGHDN and FVKESK. V shed 1 base, J shed 1 base, and the junction held 3 bases outside the gene matches. CDR3 length: 15 residues. In DNA, the CDR3 is TGTGCCAGCAGCCAAGGGACAGGCCTTAACTATGGCTACACCTTC. Its protein product is CASSQGTGLNYGYTF.

V and J are TRBV5-5 and TRBJ2-7; D is ambiguous. The CDR3 is made up of 14 amino acids. CDR1 and CDR2 (germline): SGHKS, YYEKEE (reference sequence). Trimming removed 0 bases from V and 0 bases from J, with 7 bases in between. The CDR3 DNA reads TGTGCCAGCAGCTTGGAGGTTCGCTCCTACGAGCAGTACTTC. This encodes CASSLEVRSYEQYF.

V gene TRBV25-1 combines with J gene TRBJ2-1; TRBD2 is a possible D gene (6 bases). Germline V lookup: CDR1 MGHDK, CDR2 SYGVNS. The CDR3 contains 15 residues. Trimming left V 10 bases short and J 2 bases short, with 18 bases between. The chain's CDR3 is CATLRRGLPYNEQFF. For the CDR3, the DNA is TGTGCCACCCTTCGACGGGGACTTCCCTACAATGAGCAGTTCTTC.

This clonotype was seen more than once but under ten times. The rearrangement joins TRBV4-1 to TRBJ2-7, with a tentative D call TRBD1 (6 bases). The last part of the DNA fits TRBJ2-5 better; the J call may be wrong. Germline V gene sequence: CDR1 MGHRA, CDR2 YSYEKL. The CDR3 is 16 amino acids. CDR3 loop: CASSQDRAAGAGTQYF. CDR3 DNA sequence: TGCGCCAGCAGCCAAGATAGGGCGGCAGGGGCAGGGACCCAGTACTTC.

This clonotype was counted a few times. The rearrangement uses TRBV6-2 or TRBV6-3 and TRBJ2-7; D may match TRBD1 or TRBD2 (6 bases each). V lost 8 bases, J lost 0 bases, and 14 bases lay in between. The germline gives CDR1 MNHEY, CDR2 SVGEGT. The CDR3 is 14 residues long. CDR3 nucleotide sequence: TGTGCCAGCTTCTTAGGAGGGGGCTCCTACGAGCAGTACTTC. Residues: CASFLGGGSYEQYF.

Turning to this clonotype: The junction and the germline gene differ at one end; a read error may be behind it. The chain combines TRBV5-6 with TRBJ2-3, with D tentatively TRBD1 (7 bases). Germline CDR1 is SGHDT and CDR2 is YYEEEE. The CDR3 is 17 amino acids. CDR3 amino acids: CAGSLGSGDRSTDTQYF. DNA of the CDR3: TGTGCCGGCAGCTTGGGATCGGGGGACAGAAGCACAGATACGCAGTATTTT.

V and J are TRBV7-2 and TRBJ1-2; D remains ambiguous. The germline V and J ends were trimmed by 5 bases and 4 bases, with 17 bases remaining between them. The CDR3 is 15 residues long. CDR1 and CDR2 from the germline V gene are SGHTA and FQGNSA. The CDR3 reads CASSRTRDTSYGYTF. For the CDR3, the DNA is TGTGCCAGCAGCCGCACGCGGGATACCTCCTATGGCTACACCTTC.

CDR3 protein: CASRTEIAGYQETQYF. The CDR3 region has the DNA TGTGCCAGCAGGACCGAAATAGCGGGGTACCAAGAGACCCAGTACTTC. This sequence joins TRBV6-5 and TRBJ2-5; 8 bases are shared with TRBD2. The V segment lost 6 bases and the J segment 0 bases; nucleotides outside the gene matches: 9. This CDR3 comprises 16 residues. The germline V gene has CDR1 MNHEY and CDR2 SVGAGI.

This clonotype was detected only a few times. The chain links TRBV9 to TRBJ2-5, with no clear D. V gave up 0 bases and J gave up 5 bases, with 11 bases separating them. There are 14 residues in the CDR3. In germline, CDR1 is SGDLS, CDR2 YYNGEE. CDR3 loop: CASSVEGPRETQYF. As DNA, the CDR3 is TGTGCCAGCAGCGTAGAAGGTCCCCGCGAGACCCAGTACTTC.